The clone carrying this TCR beta chain was picked up many times. A second PCR, run for roughly 7 to 11 cycles, used a sample-barcoded 5' primer plus a J-beta primer mix. TCRdb called the 5' RACE reads again in MiXCR, with one record for every CDR3 protein. Found here are about 840,000 distinct CDR3 sequences, almost 30% of them singletons; the top ten hold roughly 10%. The record originates from a study of blood T cells in healthy people across ages. The V segment lost 5 bases and the J segment 5 bases; nucleotides outside the gene matches: 8. Germline CDR1 is LNHNV and CDR2 is YYDKDF (reference sequence). This CDR3 has 14 amino acids. This sample was shared with a second study, whose subject was T cells of mothers and their children.

The receptor was derived from a woman aged 40 to 50 in good health. The rearrangement uses TRBV15 and TRBJ2-5, with TRBD1 matching 7 bases. The sequenced sample was blood. The CDR3 reads CATSVTGEAETQYF. CDR3 DNA: TGTGCCACCAGCGTTACAGGGGAAGCGGAGACCCAGTACTTC.